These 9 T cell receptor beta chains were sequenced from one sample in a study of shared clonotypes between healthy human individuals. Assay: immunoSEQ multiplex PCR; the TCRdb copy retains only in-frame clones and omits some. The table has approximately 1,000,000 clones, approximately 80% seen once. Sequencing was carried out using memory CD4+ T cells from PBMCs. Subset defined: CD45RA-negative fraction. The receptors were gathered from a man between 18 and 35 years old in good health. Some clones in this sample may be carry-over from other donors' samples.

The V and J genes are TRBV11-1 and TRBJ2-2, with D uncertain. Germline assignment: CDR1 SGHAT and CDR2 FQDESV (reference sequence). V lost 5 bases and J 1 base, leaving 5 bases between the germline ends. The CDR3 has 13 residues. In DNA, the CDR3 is TGTGCCAGCAGCCGACGGAACACCGGGGAGCTGTTTTTT. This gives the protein CASSRRNTGELFF.

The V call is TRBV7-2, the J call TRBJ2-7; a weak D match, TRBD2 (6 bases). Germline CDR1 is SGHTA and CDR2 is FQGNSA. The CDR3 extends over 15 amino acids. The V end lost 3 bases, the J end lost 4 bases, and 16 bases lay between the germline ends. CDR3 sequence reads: CASSFLGVGGYEQYF. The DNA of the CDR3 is TGTGCCAGCAGCTTCCTGGGGGTTGGGGGGTACGAGCAGTACTTC.

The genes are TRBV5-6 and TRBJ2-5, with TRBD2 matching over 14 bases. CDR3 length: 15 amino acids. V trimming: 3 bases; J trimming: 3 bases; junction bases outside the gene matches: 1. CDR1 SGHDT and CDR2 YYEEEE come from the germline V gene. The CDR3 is CASSWGLAGEETQYF. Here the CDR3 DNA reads TGTGCCAGCAGCTGGGGACTAGCGGGAGAAGAGACCCAGTACTTC.

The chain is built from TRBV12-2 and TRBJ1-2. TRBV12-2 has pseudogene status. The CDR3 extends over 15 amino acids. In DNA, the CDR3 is TGTGCAAGTCGCTTAGCGCGGGAGGGGGACTATGGCTACACCTTC. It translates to CASRLAREGDYGYTF.

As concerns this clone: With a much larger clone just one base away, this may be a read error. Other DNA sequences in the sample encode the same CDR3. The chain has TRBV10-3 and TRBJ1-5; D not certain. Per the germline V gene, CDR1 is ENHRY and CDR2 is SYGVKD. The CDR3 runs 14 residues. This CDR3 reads CAISEWAGNQPQHF. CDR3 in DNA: TGTGCCATTAGTGAGTGGGCCGGCAATCAGCCCCAGCATTTT.

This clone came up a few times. The CDR3, as DNA: TGTGCCAGCAACAACCTAGCGGGAGGTTCCGGGGAGCTGTTTTTT. Its protein is CASNNLAGGSGELFF. The gene calls are TRBV9 and TRBJ2-2; TRBD2 matches at 11 bases. Germline CDR1 reads SGDLS; CDR2 reads YYNGEE. The CDR3 contains 15 residues. Germline trimming cut 6 bases from V and 6 bases from J; bases unmatched to any gene: 7.

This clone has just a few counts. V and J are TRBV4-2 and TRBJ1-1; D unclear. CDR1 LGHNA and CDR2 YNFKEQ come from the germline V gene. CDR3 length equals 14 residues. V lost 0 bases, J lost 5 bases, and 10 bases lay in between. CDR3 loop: CASSQDALRTEAFF. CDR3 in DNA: TGTGCCAGCAGCCAAGACGCGCTAAGGACTGAAGCTTTCTTT.

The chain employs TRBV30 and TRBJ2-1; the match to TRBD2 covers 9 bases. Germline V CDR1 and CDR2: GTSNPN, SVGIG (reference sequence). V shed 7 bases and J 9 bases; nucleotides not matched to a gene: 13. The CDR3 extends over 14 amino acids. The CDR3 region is CALNKGLAWGEQFF. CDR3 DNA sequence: TGTGCCTTGAACAAAGGACTAGCGTGGGGTGAGCAGTTCTTC.

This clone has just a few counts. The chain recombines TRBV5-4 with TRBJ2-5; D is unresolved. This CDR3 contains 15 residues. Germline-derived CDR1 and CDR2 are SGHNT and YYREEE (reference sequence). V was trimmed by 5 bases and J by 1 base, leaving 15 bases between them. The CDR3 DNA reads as TGTGCCAGCAGGTTTAGAGGCAGCGCCCAAGAGACCCAGTACTTC. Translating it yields CASRFRGSAQETQYF.